These 11 T cell receptor beta chains share one sample of origin, sequenced in a study of blood T cell repertoires in COVID-19. TCRdb's copy holds only in-frame clones and misses some; the assay was immunoSEQ multiplex PCR. The top ten hold 6.8% of the sample, which has hundreds of thousands of clones, around 83% seen once. The sequenced material came from PBMCs or T cells enriched from blood (not recorded which). These receptors were obtained from a woman aged 40-49 years who had recovered from COVID-19.

The V and J genes are TRBV3-1 (or the pseudogene TRBV3-2) and TRBJ2-1; possible D gene TRBD2, 6 bases. Germline CDR1 reads LGHDT; CDR2 reads YNNKEL (reference sequence). This CDR3 is built from 16 residues. With 1 base removed from V and 7 bases from J, the gap between germline ends came to 17 bases. The DNA of the CDR3 is TGTGCCAGCAGCCAAGGAGGCGGGATCCGCTGGAATGAGCAGTTCTTC. Amino acids: CASSQGGGIRWNEQFF.

Only a few counts were recorded for this clone. Other DNA sequences in this specimen translate into the identical CDR3. The rearrangement links TRBV27 to TRBJ1-6; 7 bases are a match to TRBD1. Germline V gene sequence: CDR1 MNHEY, CDR2 SMNVEV (reference sequence). The J segment lost 8 bases and the V segment lost 1 base, leaving 5 bases of the junction unmatched. The length of the CDR3 is 15 residues. This CDR3 reads CASSLYRGRDSPLHF. The CDR3 DNA reads TGTGCCAGCAGTTTATACAGGGGCCGGGATTCACCCCTCCACTTT.

V gene TRBV7-2 combines with J gene TRBJ1-2; possibly TRBD1 for D (6 bases). Germline-derived CDR1 and CDR2 are SGHTA and FQGNSA. Trimming pared 3 bases from V and 6 bases from J, leaving 17 bases between. This CDR3 comprises 15 residues. The CDR3, as DNA: TGTGCCAGCAGCTTTACGTTGACAGGAATGGATGGCTACACCTTC. The encoded protein is CASSFTLTGMDGYTF.

The rearrangement uses TRBV2 and TRBJ2-1; 10 bases fit TRBD2. Unmatched junction bases numbered 7, after V lost 5 bases and J lost 6 bases. The length of the CDR3 is 15 residues. CDR1 and CDR2 from the germline V gene are SNHLY and FYNNEI. The CDR3 DNA reads as TGTGCCAGCAGTCCGACTAGCGGGTGGTCCAATGAGCAGTTCTTC. This gives the protein CASSPTSGWSNEQFF.

V gene TRBV5-4 combines with J gene TRBJ2-1, with TRBD1 as a possible D gene (6 bases). CDR1 is SGHNT, CDR2 YYREEE, per germline (reference sequence). This CDR3 spans 18 amino acids. V was shortened by 5 bases and J by 8 bases, with 29 bases between the two germline ends. The CDR3 sequence is CASRFHGVKPEQGDEQFF. The CDR3 coding sequence is TGTGCCAGCAGGTTCCATGGTGTCAAACCCGAACAGGGCGATGAGCAGTTCTTC.

The chain employs TRBV27 and TRBJ2-1; 14 positions agree with TRBD2. This CDR3 has 17 amino acids. CDR1 MNHEY and CDR2 SMNVEV come from the germline V gene (reference sequence). Germline trimming cut 2 bases from V and 4 bases from J; bases unmatched to any gene: 4. Written as DNA, the CDR3 is TGTGCCAGCAGTTTAATTCGGACTAGCGGGAGGTACAATGAGCAGTTCTTC. It yields the protein CASSLIRTSGRYNEQFF.

The chain has TRBV7-9 and TRBJ2-3, with 8 nucleotides matching TRBD1. J gave up 1 base and V 6 bases, and 9 bases lay outside the gene matches. The CDR3 spans 16 residues. The germline gives CDR1 SEHNR, CDR2 FQNEAQ (reference sequence). This CDR3 is CASSKLPGQGTDTQYF. The CDR3 nucleotides read TGTGCCAGCAGTAAACTACCGGGACAGGGCACAGATACGCAGTATTTT.

This clone was seen a single time. The chain carries TRBV14 and TRBJ1-1, with 9 bases identical to TRBD1. Germline CDR1 and CDR2: SGHDN and FVKESK. The CDR3 runs to 15 residues. The V segment lost 2 bases and the J segment 7 bases; nucleotides outside the gene matches: 8. CDR3 in amino acids: CASSQSRTGVNEAFF. The CDR3 DNA reads TGTGCCAGCAGCCAATCTAGGACAGGGGTAAATGAAGCTTTCTTT.

CDR3 protein: CASSSGTGQSTGELFF. CDR3 nucleotide sequence: TGTGCCAGCAGCTCCGGGACAGGGCAGTCTACCGGGGAGCTGTTTTTT. This sequence joins TRBV11-3 and TRBJ2-2; 9 bases line up with TRBD1. This CDR3 comprises 16 residues. Losses at the gene ends were 4 bases for V and 5 bases for J; bases not matched to a gene: 8. In germline, CDR1 is SGHNT, CDR2 YENEEA.

The J gene is TRBJ2-3, the V gene TRBV7-2, with a weak D call TRBD1 (5 bases). The CDR3 length is 13 residues. V lost 5 bases and J lost 2, with 8 bases in between. The V gene's germline CDR1 is SGHTA and CDR2 FQGNSA. CDR3 amino acids: CASSAQVTDTQYF. CDR3 in DNA: TGTGCCAGCAGCGCACAGGTCACAGATACGCAGTATTTT.

The V and J genes are TRBV3-1 (or the pseudogene TRBV3-2) and TRBJ1-1; 7 bases are shared with TRBD1. This CDR3 contains 13 residues. Trimming cost V 2 bases and J 7 bases; bases outside gene matches: 4. CDR1 and CDR2 (germline): LGHDT, YNNKEL (reference sequence). This CDR3 is CASSQSGGGEAFF. The CDR3 bases are TGTGCCAGCAGCCAATCAGGGGGAGGTGAAGCTTTCTTT.